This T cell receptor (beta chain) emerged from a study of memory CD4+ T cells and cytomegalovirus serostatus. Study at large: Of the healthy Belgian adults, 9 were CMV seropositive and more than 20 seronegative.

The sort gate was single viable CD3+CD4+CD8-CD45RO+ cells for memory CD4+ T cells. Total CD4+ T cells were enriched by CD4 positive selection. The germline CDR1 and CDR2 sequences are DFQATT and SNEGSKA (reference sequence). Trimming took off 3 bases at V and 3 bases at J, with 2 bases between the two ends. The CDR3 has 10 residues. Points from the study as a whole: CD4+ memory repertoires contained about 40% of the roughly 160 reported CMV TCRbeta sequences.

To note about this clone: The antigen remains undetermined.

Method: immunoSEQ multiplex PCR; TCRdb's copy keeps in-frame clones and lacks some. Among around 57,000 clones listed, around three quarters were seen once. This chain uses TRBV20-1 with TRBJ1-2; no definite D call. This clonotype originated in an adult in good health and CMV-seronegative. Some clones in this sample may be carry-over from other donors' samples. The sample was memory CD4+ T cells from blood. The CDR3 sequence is CSARYYGYTF. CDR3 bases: TGCAGTGCTAGGTACTATGGCTACACCTTC.